This is a list of T cell receptor beta chains from one sample in a study of shared clonotypes between healthy human individuals. Sequenced by immunoSEQ multiplex PCR; TCRdb stores in-frame clones only, minus some. This table holds 600,000 to 800,000 clones, around 70% found once. Input material: memory CD4+ T cells sorted from blood. The receptors here all came from a woman between 25 and 40 years old in good health. Each CDR3 is given with its conserved first and last residue. Each record gives: J gene, V gene, CDR3 protein.

TRBJ2-3,TRBV11-2,CASSLVLRMTDTQYF
TRBJ2-7,TRBV25-1,CASSESRGTSYEQYF
-,TRBV5-4,CASQGTAGSYEQYF
TRBJ2-7,TRBV5-4,CASSSPGTAGYEQYF
TRBJ1-1,TRBV10-2,CASEGNTEAFF
TRBJ2-1,TRBV7-9,CASSPGRIYNEQFF
TRBJ2-5,TRBV2,CASSEGTGTQETQYF
TRBJ2-1,TRBV10-3,CAAGRDNEQFF
TRBJ2-7,TRBV27,CASSLRGYGYEQYF
TRBJ2-7,TRBV10-3,CAITGTSSYEQYF
TRBJ1-5,TRBV18,CASSGEGGNQPQHF
TRBJ2-7,TRBV19,CASRGGASVPYEQYF
TRBJ2-3,TRBV5-1,CASSFGQTDTQYF
TRBJ2-1,TRBV10-1,CASSESSLGTNNEQFF
TRBJ2-7,TRBV27,CASRRHYEQYF
TRBJ2-2,TRBV13,CASSKRVGTGYDTGELFF
TRBJ2-2,TRBV21-1,CASSKVGDGFAGELFF
TRBJ1-2,TRBV28,CASSLQTEDGYTF